This is a list of T cell receptor beta chains from one sample in a study of synovial regulatory T cells in juvenile arthritis. Clones were sequenced by immunoSEQ multiplex PCR, and TCRdb holds only the in-frame ones, with some missing. This sample's table reports 800 to 950 clones. The sample taken for sequencing was Treg cells from blood. The receptors were sampled from a donor younger than 30 with juvenile idiopathic arthritis. CDR3s include the opening cysteine and the closing phenylalanine or tryptophan. Not every row has a clone size; where given, it reads once, few, many or a size class.

>TRBV9|medium-sized|TRBJ2-3
CASSSGVATDTQYF
>TRBV18|medium-sized|TRBJ2-1
CASSPMYREQFF
>TRBV5-1|medium-sized|TRBJ2-7
CASSFDSETYEQYF
>TRBV28|medium-sized|TRBJ1-2
CASSEGWGYGYTF
>TRBV6-5|medium-sized|TRBJ2-1
CALRIGRDNEQFF
>TRBV27|medium-sized|TRBJ2-7
CASSFGTGLYEQYF
>TRBV30|medium-sized|TRBJ2-4
CAWSGSGGLYGKNIQYF
>TRBV7-2|medium-sized|TRBJ2-2
CASSLGPNTNTGELFF
>TRBV2|large|TRBJ2-1
CAIGPEDNYNEQFF
>TRBV10-3|medium-sized|TRBJ2-5
CAISQTTSGRETQYF
>TRBV7-9|large|TRBJ1-3
CASSLMGQGGNTIYF
>TRBV2|medium-sized|TRBJ2-1
CASSVGGRGGEQFF
>TRBV10-3|large|TRBJ1-5
CAISDPGTRDRGGNQPQHF
>TRBV9|.|TRBJ2-5
CASSVGSAQETQYF
>TRBV7-2|.|TRBJ1-1
CASSRRTVNTEAFF
>TRBV28|large|TRBJ1-5
CASSLGRNNQPQHF
>TRBV2|large|TRBJ2-7
CATNGHGLAGGLDEQYF
>TRBV19|medium-sized|TRBJ2-3
CASSWRRGGTDTQYF
>TRBV18|medium-sized|TRBJ2-1
CASSPTGGPYNEQFF
>TRBV5-1|medium-sized|TRBJ2-3
CASSPAGTGGTDTQYF
>TRBV10-3|large|TRBJ1-1
CAISENPRGGGTEAFF
>TRBV10-1|medium-sized|TRBJ2-2
CASSVGLAAELFF
>TRBV2|medium-sized|TRBJ2-1
CASNPGLAAEQFF
>TRBV6-4|medium-sized|TRBJ2-1
CASAREESYNEQFF
>TRBV5-6|large|TRBJ2-1
CASSLLTSGTNEQFF
>TRBV5-1|medium-sized|TRBJ1-2
CASSTQGAGGYTF
>TRBV28|medium-sized|TRBJ2-2
CASSPRSTGELFF
>TRBV10-1|medium-sized|TRBJ2-1
CASSESGGLGNEQFF
>TRBV7-2|medium-sized|TRBJ2-3
CASSLGSSTDTQYF
>TRBV5-1|large|TRBJ2-7
CASSLDRYEQYF
>TRBV28|medium-sized|TRBJ2-7
CASSPPGVLDEQYF
>TRBV27|medium-sized|TRBJ2-7
CASGLYEQYF
>TRBV11-2|medium-sized|TRBJ1-2
CASSLLGFGRSYGYTF
>TRBV7-9|.|TRBJ2-2
CASSQKVGEDTGELFF
>TRBV7-8|medium-sized|TRBJ1-5
CASSSRLGQGQSQPQHF
>TRBV5-5|.|TRBJ1-6
CASSPTGTSPLHF
>TRBV6-5|medium-sized|TRBJ2-2
CASSSRVTGELFF
>TRBV27|medium-sized|TRBJ1-4
CASSLRWVSEEKLFF
>TRBV10-3|medium-sized|TRBJ2-2
CAIGTAVTGELFF
>TRBV5-1|.|TRBJ2-5
CASREAAGYEQYF
>TRBV11-2|medium-sized|TRBJ1-2
CASSLTAYRGYGYTF
>TRBV19|medium-sized|TRBJ2-1
CASSIQRSGISYNEQFF
>TRBV27|medium-sized|TRBJ2-2
CASSLSGPIGELFF
>TRBV21-1|large|TRBJ2-3
CASSKPGQGAPDTQYF
>TRBV5-4|large|TRBJ1-3
CASSLVGASGNTIYF
>TRBV5-1|.|TRBJ2-2
CASSTTGQRSGRGTGELFF
>TRBV6-1|medium-sized|TRBJ2-7
CASSPRLWGRREQYF
>TRBV27|.|TRBJ2-3
CASSSRDRGLWDQGTDTQYF
>TRBV9|medium-sized|TRBJ1-2
CASSDPEGYTF
>TRBV27|medium-sized|TRBJ2-2
CASSPWTSGRPETNTGELFF